These 2 T cell receptor beta chains came from one sample sequenced in a study of T cell repertoires in aging, cancer and after chemotherapy. TRB rearrangements spanning V, D and J were amplified using mixed TRB-A/B primers. One entry per CDR3 protein, called by TCRdb with MiXCR from the multiplex PCR reads. The sample shows approximately 2,000 distinct CDR3 sequences, roughly 33% of them seen only once. The template was genomic DNA from peripheral blood, not RNA. Sample: blood. All receptors derive from a human donor with a solid tumor.

By share, this clonotype counts as medium-sized (0.01 to 0.1%). The V and J genes are TRBV19 and TRBJ2-3, with a tentative D call TRBD2 (6 bases). The CDR3 runs to 16 residues. The germline V gene has CDR1 LNHDA and CDR2 SQIVND (reference sequence). Trimming cost V 2 bases and J 3 bases, with 15 bases left between them. The CDR3 bases are TGTGCCAGTAGTATAAGGAGGGAATGGCAAACAGATACGCAGTATTTT. The encoded protein is CASSIRREWQTDTQYF.

This clonotype is medium-sized (0.01 to 0.1%) within its sample. As DNA, the CDR3 is TGTGCCAGCTCACCACGGAAAGCGGGAGATCCTGAGCAGTTCTTC. It yields the protein CASSPRKAGDPEQFF. The genes are TRBV18 and TRBJ2-1, with 8 nucleotides matching TRBD2. J was trimmed by 9 bases and V by 1 base; bases with no gene match: 8. CDR3 length: 15 residues. Per the germline V gene, CDR1 is KGHSH and CDR2 is LQKENI.